The T cell receptor (beta chain) under discussion was sequenced for a study of PD-1 blockade in classical Hodgkin lymphoma. Assay: immunoSEQ multiplex PCR; the TCRdb copy retains only in-frame clones and omits some. The sample contains approximately 93,000 clones, around 78% of which appear only once. Worth noting for this clone: What it binds is unknown.

Germline V gives CDR1 MNHNS, CDR2 SASEGT. J gave up 3 bases and V 5 bases, and 6 bases lay outside the gene matches. The CDR3 is made up of 15 amino acids. Documented time point: cycle 4 day 1 (C4D1), after about 6 weeks of nivolumab. Brentuximab vedotin exposure varied, and every patient relapsed after autologous stem cell transplantation. Study findings and constraints: CD4+ TCR diversity rose significantly by C4D1, and CD8+ TCR diversity did not. Baseline TCR diversity was reportedly lower in newly diagnosed patients than healthy donors. Repertoires differed for reasons still undefined, possibly disease activity or prior therapy.

Sequences were derived from peripheral blood mononuclear cells (PBMCs), sampled before the fourth cycle of nivolumab. The receptor comes from a human donor with classical Hodgkin lymphoma. This chain joins TRBV6-1 and TRBJ1-4, with TRBD1 identical over 7 bases. The CDR3 is CASSMTGLANEKLFF. The CDR3 DNA follows: TGTGCCAGCAGTATGACAGGGTTGGCTAATGAAAAACTGTTTTTT.